The text below deals with one T cell receptor beta chain. Its antigen is undetermined. At one end, the junction sequence differs from germline, possibly due to a read error. Germline V gene data show CDR1 as SGDLS and CDR2 as YYNGEE. This CDR3 comprises 16 residues. The sample belongs to a study of neurological immune-mediated disorders. The study's findings and limits: One related-CDR3 cluster, which may be a signature, held the repertoires of 18 of 34 multiple sclerosis patients after phylogenetic grouping. The study found no CDR3 amino acid sequences shared by expanded clones across subjects, suggesting private repertoires in all groups.

From the 5' RACE reads, TCRdb called clonotypes with MiXCR, one entry per CDR3 protein. This sample has about 46,000 distinct CDR3 sequences, with 3.5% to 5.5% found just once. The TCR comes from a woman aged 60-75 years with multiple sclerosis. V and J are TRBV9 and TRBJ2-3; 11 bases map to TRBD2. Sequencing was performed on PBMCs. The CDR3 DNA is TGTGCCAGCAGCGTATCCCTAGCGGGGGGCACAGATATGCAGTATTTT. Translating gives CASSVSLAGGTDMQYF.